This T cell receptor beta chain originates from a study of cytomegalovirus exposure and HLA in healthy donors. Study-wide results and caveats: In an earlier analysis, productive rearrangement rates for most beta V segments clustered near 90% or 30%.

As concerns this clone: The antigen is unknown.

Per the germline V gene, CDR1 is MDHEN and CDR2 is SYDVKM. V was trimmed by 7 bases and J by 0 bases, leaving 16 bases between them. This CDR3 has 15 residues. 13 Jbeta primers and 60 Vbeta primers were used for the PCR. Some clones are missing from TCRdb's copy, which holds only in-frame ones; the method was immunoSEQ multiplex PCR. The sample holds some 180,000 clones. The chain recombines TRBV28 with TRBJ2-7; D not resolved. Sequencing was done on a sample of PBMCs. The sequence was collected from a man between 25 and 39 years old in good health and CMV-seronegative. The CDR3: CASKLSEVYSYEQYF. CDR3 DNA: TGTGCCAGCAAACTTTCTGAGGTTTACTCCTACGAGCAGTACTTC.